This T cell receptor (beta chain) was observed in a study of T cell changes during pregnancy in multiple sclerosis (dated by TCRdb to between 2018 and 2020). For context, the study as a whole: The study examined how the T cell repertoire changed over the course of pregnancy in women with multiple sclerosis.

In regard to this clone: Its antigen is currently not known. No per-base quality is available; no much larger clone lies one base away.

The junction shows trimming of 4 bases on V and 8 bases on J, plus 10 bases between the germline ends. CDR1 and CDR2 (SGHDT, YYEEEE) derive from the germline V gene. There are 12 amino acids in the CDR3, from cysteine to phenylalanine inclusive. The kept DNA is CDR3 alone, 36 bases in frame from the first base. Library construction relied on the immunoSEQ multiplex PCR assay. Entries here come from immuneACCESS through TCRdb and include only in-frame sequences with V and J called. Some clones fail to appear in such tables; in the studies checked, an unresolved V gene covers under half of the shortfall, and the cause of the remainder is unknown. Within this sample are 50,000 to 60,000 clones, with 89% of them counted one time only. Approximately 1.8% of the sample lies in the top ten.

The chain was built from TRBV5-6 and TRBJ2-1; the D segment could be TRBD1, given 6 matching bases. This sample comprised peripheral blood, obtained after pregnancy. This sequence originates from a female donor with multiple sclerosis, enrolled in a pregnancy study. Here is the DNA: TGTGCCAGCAGCCAACAGGGCGATGAGCAGTTCTTC. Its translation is CASSQQGDEQFF.